The next 12 T cell receptor beta chains were all read from a single sample in a study of OX40 agonist ivuxolimab in advanced cancers. Profiled with immunoSEQ multiplex PCR; TCRdb holds only in-frame clones, not every one. Here the sample spans roughly 9,200 clones, approximately 72% being singletons. The source was CD4+ or CD8+ T cells sorted from blood, collected in a trial of the OX40 agonist ivuxolimab. The receptors derive from an adult with an advanced solid tumor such as melanoma, head and neck, liver or kidney cancer.

V is TRBV6-5 and J is TRBJ1-2; a possible D gene is TRBD1 (5 bases). Per germline, CDR1 MNHEY and CDR2 SVGAGI. This CDR3 has 15 residues. V lost 0 bases, J lost 4 bases, and 12 bases lay in between. CDR3 amino acids: CASSYSAGSSYGYTF. CDR3 in DNA: TGTGCCAGCAGTTACTCGGCAGGGAGTAGCTATGGCTACACCTTC.

A word on this clone: It is unclear where the CDR3 begins or ends on the DNA, so no DNA is shown, and the CDR3 is as TCRdb lists it. The J gene is TRBJ1-5, the V gene TRBV21-1. TRBV21-1 is recorded as a pseudogene. With termini counted, the CDR3 has 16 amino acids. This CDR3 is CASSKGFGVGNQPQHF.

In this sample, this clone turned up once. The rearrangement uses TRBV19 and TRBJ1-5, with 7 bases fitting TRBD1. J was trimmed by 4 bases and V by 3 bases; bases with no gene match: 6. CDR1 and CDR2 (germline): LNHDA, SQIVND (reference sequence). There are 15 residues in the CDR3. This CDR3 is CASSIYPGGNQPQHF. The CDR3, as DNA: TGTGCCAGTAGTATTTACCCAGGGGGGAATCAGCCCCAGCATTTT.

The chain carries TRBV19 and TRBJ1-5; D is unclear. V was shortened by 7 bases and J by 0 bases, with 10 bases between the two germline ends. CDR1 and CDR2 from the germline V gene are LNHDA and SQIVND (reference sequence). There are 14 residues in the CDR3. The CDR3 reads CASTPGYSNQPQHF. The CDR3 DNA follows: TGTGCCAGTACCCCCGGTTATAGCAATCAGCCCCAGCATTTT.

This chain uses TRBV7-9 with TRBJ1-1; D gene ambiguous. Trimming pared 2 bases from V and 4 bases from J, leaving 20 bases between. CDR1 and CDR2 (germline): SEHNR, FQNEAQ (reference sequence). The CDR3 sequence is 17 residues long. CDR3 amino acids: CASSLFGFPGAVTEAFF. In DNA, the CDR3 is TGTGCCAGCAGCTTATTCGGCTTCCCCGGCGCCGTCACTGAAGCTTTCTTT.

The V call is TRBV6-4, the J call TRBJ2-2, with D unresolved. Germline-derived CDR1 and CDR2 are MRHNA and SNTAGT. Trimming shortened V by 6 bases and J by 3 bases, and 11 bases separated the two germline ends. The CDR3 consists of 14 residues. The CDR3 nucleotides read TGTGCCAGCAGACCCGACTCGGACACCGGGGAGCTGTTTTTT. Its protein product is CASRPDSDTGELFF.

Concerning this clone itself: At one of its ends the junction is not consistent with the germline gene, which may arise from a read error. The same CDR3 can be traced to other DNA sequences in this sample. The rearrangement joins TRBV7-9 to TRBJ1-2; maybe TRBD1 (5 bases). This CDR3 is 11 amino acids long. The germline CDR1 and CDR2 sequences are SEHNR and FQNEAQ (reference sequence). The CDR3 sequence is CASSFQGGYTF. The CDR3 DNA sequence: TGTGCCAGCAGCTTCCAGGGTGGCTACACCTTT.

J is TRBJ2-3 and V is TRBV28; 8 bases line up with TRBD1. Germline lookup yields CDR1 MDHEN and CDR2 SYDVKM. Losses at the gene ends were 7 bases for V and 5 bases for J; bases not matched to a gene: 8. The CDR3 has 14 residues. CDR3: CASNEDRAEDTQYF. The CDR3 bases are TGTGCCAGCAATGAGGACAGGGCCGAAGATACGCAGTATTTT.

V and J are TRBV7-6 and TRBJ2-4; weak D call: TRBD2 (5 bases). The V end lost 5 bases, the J end lost 3 bases, and 11 bases lay between the germline ends. Germline loops: CDR1 SGHVS, CDR2 FNYEAQ. The CDR3 runs 14 residues. CDR3 in amino acids: CASSPSMDKNIQYF. The CDR3 bases are TGTGCCAGCAGCCCTAGCATGGACAAAAACATTCAGTACTTC.

This clone was counted between two and nine times. This chain joins TRBV19 and TRBJ1-5; perhaps TRBD1 as D (6 bases). The CDR3 has 14 residues. V was trimmed by 1 base and J by 10 bases, leaving 14 bases between them. Germline lookup yields CDR1 LNHDA and CDR2 SQIVND (reference sequence). CDR3 bases: TGTGCCAGTAGTATAGCTGGCAGGGGTTCACCCCAGCATTTT. Protein sequence: CASSIAGRGSPQHF.

Notes on this clone: The junction shows a germline mismatch at one end, possibly a read error. The genes are TRBV2 and TRBJ2-5, with 8 bases fitting TRBD1. Germline CDR1 SNHLY, CDR2 FYNNEI. The CDR3 has 13 amino acids. The CDR3 here is CAGRGRVEETQYF. CDR3 nucleotides: TGTGCCGGCAGGGGGCGGGTGGAAGAGACCCAGTACTTC. The full variable domain, its missing parts supplied by reference TRBV2 and TRBJ2-5, is EPEVTQTPSHQVTQMGQEVILRCVPISNHLYFYWYRQILGQKVEFLVSFYNNEISEKSEIFDDQFSVERPDGSNFTLKIRSTKLEDSAMYFCAGRGRVEETQYFGPGTRLLVL.

This clone occurred a few times. The chain recombines TRBV6-8 with TRBJ2-7, with TRBD1 matching 10 bases. This CDR3 region has 14 residues. Trimming at V came to 1 base and at J to 6 bases, leaving 3 bases not matched to a gene. CDR1 and CDR2 from the germline V gene are MNHGY and SAAAGT. The CDR3 protein is CASSYLGTGVEQYF. As DNA, the CDR3 is TGTGCCAGCAGTTACTTGGGGACAGGGGTCGAGCAGTACTTC.